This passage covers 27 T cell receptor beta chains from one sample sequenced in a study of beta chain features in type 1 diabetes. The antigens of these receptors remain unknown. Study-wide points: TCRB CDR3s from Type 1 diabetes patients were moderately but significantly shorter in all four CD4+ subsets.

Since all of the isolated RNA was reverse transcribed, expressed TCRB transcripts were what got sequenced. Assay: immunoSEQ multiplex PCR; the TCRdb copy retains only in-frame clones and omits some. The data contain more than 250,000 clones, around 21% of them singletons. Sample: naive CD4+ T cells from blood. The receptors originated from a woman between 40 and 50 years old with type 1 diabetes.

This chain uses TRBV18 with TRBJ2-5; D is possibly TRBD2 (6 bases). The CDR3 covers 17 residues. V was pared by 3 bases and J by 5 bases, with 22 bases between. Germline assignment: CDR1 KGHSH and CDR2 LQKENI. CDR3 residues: CASSPAGGLGRMETQYF. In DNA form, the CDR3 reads TGTGCCAGCTCACCCGCCGGGGGATTGGGAAGGATGGAGACCCAGTACTTC.

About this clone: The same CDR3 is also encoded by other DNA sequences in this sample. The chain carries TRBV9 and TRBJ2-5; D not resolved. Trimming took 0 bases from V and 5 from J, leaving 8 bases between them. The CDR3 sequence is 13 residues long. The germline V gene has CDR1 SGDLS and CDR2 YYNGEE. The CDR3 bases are TGTGCCAGCAGCGTAGGTGTAGCCGAGACCCAGTACTTC. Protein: CASSVGVAETQYF.

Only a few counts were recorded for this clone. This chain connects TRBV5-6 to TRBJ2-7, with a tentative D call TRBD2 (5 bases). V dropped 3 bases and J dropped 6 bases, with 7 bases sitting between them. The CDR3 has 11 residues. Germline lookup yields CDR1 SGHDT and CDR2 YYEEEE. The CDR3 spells CASSSDFEQYF. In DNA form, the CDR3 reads TGTGCCAGCAGCTCGGACTTCGAGCAGTACTTC.

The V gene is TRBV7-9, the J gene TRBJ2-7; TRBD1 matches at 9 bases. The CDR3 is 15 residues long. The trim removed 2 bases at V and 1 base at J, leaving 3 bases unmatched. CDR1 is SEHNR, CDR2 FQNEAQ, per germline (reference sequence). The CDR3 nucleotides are TGTGCCAGCAGCTTATCCGGGACAGGGTCCTACGAGCAGTACTTC. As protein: CASSLSGTGSYEQYF.

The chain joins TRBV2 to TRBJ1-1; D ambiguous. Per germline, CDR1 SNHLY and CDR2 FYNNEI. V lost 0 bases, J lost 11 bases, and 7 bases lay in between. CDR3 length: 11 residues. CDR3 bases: TGTGCCAGCAGTGAAGCCGGGAACGCTTTCTTT. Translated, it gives CASSEAGNAFF.

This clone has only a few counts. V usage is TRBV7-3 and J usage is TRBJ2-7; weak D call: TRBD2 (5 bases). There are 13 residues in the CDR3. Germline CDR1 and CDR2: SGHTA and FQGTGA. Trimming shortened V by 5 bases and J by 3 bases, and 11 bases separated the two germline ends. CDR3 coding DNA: TGTGCCAGCAGCCCATATCGGGGCTACGAGCAGTACTTC. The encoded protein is CASSPYRGYEQYF.

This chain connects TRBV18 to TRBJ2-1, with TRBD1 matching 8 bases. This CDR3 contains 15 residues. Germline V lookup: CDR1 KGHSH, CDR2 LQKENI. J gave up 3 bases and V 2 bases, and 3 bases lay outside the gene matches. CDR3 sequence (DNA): TGTGCCAGCTCACCAACGACAGGGGACTACAATGAGCAGTTCTTC. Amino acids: CASSPTTGDYNEQFF.

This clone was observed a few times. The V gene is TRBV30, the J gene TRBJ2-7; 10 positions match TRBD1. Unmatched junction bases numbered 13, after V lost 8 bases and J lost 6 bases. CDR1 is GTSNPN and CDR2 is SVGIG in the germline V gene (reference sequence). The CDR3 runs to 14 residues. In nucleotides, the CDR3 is TGTGCCGGAGAAAGTGGGACAGGGGTCCTCGAGCAGTACTTC. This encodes CAGESGTGVLEQYF.

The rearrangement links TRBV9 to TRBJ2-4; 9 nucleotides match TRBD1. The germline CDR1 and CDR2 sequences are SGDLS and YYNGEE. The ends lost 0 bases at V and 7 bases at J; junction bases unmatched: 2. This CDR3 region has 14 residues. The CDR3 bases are TGTGCCAGCAGCGTAGCTGACAGGGGGAACATTCAGTACTTC. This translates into CASSVADRGNIQYF.

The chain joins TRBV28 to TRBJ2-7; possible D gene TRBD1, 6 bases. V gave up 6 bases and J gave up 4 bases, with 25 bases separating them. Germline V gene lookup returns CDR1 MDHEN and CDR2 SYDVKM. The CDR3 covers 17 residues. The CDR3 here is CASRSPFAGEKGYEQYF. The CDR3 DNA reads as TGTGCCAGCAGGTCCCCCTTCGCAGGGGAGAAAGGTTACGAGCAGTACTTC.

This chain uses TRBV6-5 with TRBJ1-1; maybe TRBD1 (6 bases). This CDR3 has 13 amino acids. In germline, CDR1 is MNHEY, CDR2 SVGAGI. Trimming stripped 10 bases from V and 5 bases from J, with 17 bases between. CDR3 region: CATSRGGETEAFF. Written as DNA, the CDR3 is TGTGCCACCTCTCGAGGGGGAGAAACTGAAGCTTTCTTT.

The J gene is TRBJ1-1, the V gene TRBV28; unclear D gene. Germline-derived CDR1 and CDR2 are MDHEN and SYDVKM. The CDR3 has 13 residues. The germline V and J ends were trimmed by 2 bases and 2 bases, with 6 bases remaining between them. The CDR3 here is CASSLTSNTEAFF. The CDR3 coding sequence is TGTGCCAGCAGTTTAACTAGCAACACTGAAGCTTTCTTT.

This chain's CDR3 is CASSSMRLRDSVGYTF. In DNA form, the CDR3 reads TGCGCCAGCAGCTCCATGAGGCTCCGGGACAGTGTTGGCTACACCTTC. The chain links TRBV5-1 to TRBJ1-2; 7 nucleotides match TRBD1. CDR1 and CDR2 (germline): SGHRS, YFSETQ. V gave up 3 bases and J gave up 7 bases; unmatched junction bases: 15. This CDR3 is built from 16 residues.

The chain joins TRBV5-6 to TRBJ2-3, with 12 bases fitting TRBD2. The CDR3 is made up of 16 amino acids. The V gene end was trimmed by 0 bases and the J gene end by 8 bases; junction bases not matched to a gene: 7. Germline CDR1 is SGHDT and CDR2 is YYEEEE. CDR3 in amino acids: CASSLGLAGGPATQYF. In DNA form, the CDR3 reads TGTGCCAGCAGCTTGGGGCTAGCGGGAGGGCCAGCTACGCAGTATTTT.

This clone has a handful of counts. CDR3 residues: CASRRTSATDTQYF. The CDR3 DNA is TGTGCCAGCAGAAGGACTAGCGCTACAGATACGCAGTATTTT. The rearrangement links TRBV19 to TRBJ2-3; 9 bases line up with TRBD2. The CDR3 has 14 residues. Germline CDR1 and CDR2: LNHDA and SQIVND (reference sequence). V was clipped by 9 bases and J by 3 bases; unmatched bases: 7.

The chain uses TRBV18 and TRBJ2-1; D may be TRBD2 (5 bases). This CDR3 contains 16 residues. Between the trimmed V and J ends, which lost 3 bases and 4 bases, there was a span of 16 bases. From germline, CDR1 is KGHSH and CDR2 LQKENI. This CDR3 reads CASSPEVPVGYNEQFF. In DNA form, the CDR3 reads TGTGCCAGCTCACCGGAGGTTCCGGTCGGGTACAATGAGCAGTTCTTC. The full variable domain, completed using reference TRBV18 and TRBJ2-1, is NAGVMQNPRHLVRRRGQEARLRCSPMKGHSHVYWYRQLPEEGLKFMVYLQKENIIDESGMPKERFSAEFPKEGPSILRIQQVVRGDSAAYFCASSPEVPVGYNEQFFGPGTRLTVL.

The CDR3 DNA follows: TGCGCCAGCAGCCCGAGACAGGCCGGAAACATTCAGTACTTC. Translated, it gives CASSPRQAGNIQYF. The V call is TRBV4-3, the J call TRBJ2-4; possible D gene TRBD1, 6 bases. The CDR3 runs 14 residues. V was pared by 4 bases and J by 6 bases, with 13 bases between. CDR1 is LGHNA, CDR2 YSLEER, per germline.

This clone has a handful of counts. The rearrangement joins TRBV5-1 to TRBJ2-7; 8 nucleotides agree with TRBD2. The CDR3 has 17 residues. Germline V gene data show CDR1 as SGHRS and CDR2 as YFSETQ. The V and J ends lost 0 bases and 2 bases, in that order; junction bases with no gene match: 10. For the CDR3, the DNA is TGCGCCAGCAGCTTGGCCCCGGCCGGGGGGGTCGCCTACGAGCAGTACTTC. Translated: CASSLAPAGGVAYEQYF.

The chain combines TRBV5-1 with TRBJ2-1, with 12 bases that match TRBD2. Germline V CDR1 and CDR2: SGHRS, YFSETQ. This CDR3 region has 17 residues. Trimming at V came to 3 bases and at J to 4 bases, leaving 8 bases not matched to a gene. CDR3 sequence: CASSSRTGLAGYNEQFF. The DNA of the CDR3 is TGCGCCAGCAGCTCCCGCACCGGACTAGCGGGATACAATGAGCAGTTCTTC.

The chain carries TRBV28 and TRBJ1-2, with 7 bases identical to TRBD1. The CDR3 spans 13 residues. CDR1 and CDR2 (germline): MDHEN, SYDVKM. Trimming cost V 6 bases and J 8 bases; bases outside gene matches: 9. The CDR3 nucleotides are TGTGCCAGCAGCTCACACGACAGGGACGGCTACACCTTC. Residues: CASSSHDRDGYTF.

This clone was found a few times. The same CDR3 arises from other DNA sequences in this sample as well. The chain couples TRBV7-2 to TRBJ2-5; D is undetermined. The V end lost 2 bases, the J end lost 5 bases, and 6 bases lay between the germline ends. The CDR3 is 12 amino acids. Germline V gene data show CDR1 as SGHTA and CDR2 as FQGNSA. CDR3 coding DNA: TGTGCCAGCAGCTTAAGTCGGGAGACCCAGTACTTC. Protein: CASSLSRETQYF.

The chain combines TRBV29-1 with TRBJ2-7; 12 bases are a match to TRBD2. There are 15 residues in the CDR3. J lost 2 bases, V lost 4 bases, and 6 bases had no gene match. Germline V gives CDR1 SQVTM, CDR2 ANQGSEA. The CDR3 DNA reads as TGCAGCGTTGTGCCCGGGACTAGCGGGCCCTACGAGCAGTACTTC. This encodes CSVVPGTSGPYEQYF.

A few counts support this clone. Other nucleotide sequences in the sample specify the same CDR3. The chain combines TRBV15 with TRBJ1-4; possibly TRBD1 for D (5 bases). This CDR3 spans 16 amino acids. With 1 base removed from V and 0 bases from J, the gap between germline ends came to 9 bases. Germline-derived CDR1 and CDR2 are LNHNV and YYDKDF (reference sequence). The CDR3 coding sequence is TGTGCCACCAGCAGAGGCGGGACTGCAACTAATGAAAAACTGTTTTTT. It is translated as CATSRGGTATNEKLFF.

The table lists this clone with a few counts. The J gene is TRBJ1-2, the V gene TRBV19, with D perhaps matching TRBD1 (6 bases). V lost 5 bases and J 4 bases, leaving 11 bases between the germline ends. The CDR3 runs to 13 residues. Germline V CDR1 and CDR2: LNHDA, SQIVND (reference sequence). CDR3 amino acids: CASSPTGIYGYTF. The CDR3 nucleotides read TGTGCCAGTAGTCCGACAGGAATCTATGGCTACACCTTC.

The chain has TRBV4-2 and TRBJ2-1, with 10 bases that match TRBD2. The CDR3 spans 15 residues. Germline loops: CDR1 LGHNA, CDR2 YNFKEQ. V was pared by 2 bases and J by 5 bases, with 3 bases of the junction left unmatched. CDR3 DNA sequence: TGTGCCAGCAGCCAAACGACTAGCGGGCACAATGAGCAGTTCTTC. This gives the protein CASSQTTSGHNEQFF.

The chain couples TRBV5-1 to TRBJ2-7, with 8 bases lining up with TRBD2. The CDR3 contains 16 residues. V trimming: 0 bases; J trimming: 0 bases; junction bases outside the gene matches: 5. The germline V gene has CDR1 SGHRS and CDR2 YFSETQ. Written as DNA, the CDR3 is TGCGCCAGCAGCTTGGTTGTTAGCGGGAACTCCTACGAGCAGTACTTC. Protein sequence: CASSLVVSGNSYEQYF. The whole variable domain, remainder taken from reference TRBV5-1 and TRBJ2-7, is KAGVTQTPRYLIKTRGQQVTLSCSPISGHRSVSWYQQTPGQGLQFLFEYFSETQRNKGNFPGRFSGRQFSNSRSEMNVSTLELGDSALYLCASSLVVSGNSYEQYFGPGTRLTVT.

For the CDR3, the DNA is TGCGCCAGCAGCTCTGGGACAGGAAACACCGGGGAGCTGTTTTTT. Translation: CASSSGTGNTGELFF. The rearrangement links TRBV5-1 to TRBJ2-2; 8 bases map to TRBD1. Germline CDR1 reads SGHRS; CDR2 reads YFSETQ. Losses at the gene ends were 3 bases for V and 2 bases for J; bases not matched to a gene: 3. This CDR3 contains 15 residues.